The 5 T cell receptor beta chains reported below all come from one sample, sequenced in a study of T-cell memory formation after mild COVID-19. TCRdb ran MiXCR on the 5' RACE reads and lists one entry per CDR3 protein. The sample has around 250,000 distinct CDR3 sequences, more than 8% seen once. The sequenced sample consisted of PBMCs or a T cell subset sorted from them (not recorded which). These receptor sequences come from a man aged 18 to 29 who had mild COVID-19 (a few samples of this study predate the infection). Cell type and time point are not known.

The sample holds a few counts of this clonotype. CDR3 in amino acids: CASSRGLAGGSYEQYF. The CDR3 DNA is TGCGCCAGCAGCCGGGGACTAGCGGGGGGCTCCTACGAGCAGTACTTC. This chain connects TRBV4-1 to TRBJ2-7; 15 bases match TRBD2. The CDR3 runs 16 residues. After removal of 4 bases from V and 0 bases from J, the junction contained 1 base not matched to a gene. The germline V gene has CDR1 MGHRA and CDR2 YSYEKL.

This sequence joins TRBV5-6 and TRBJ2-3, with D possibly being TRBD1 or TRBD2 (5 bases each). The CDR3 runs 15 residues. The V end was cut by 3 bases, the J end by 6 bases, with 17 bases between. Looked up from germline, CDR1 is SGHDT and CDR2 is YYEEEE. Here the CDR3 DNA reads TGTGCCAGCAGCTGGGGACCGACCCTCAGGGATACGCAGTATTTT. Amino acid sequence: CASSWGPTLRDTQYF. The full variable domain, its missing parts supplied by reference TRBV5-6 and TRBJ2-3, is DAGVTQSPTHLIKTRGQQVTLRCSPKSGHDTVSWYQQALGQGPQFIFQYYEEEERQRGNFPDRFSGHQFPNYSSELNVNALLLGDSALYLCASSWGPTLRDTQYFGPGTRLTVL.

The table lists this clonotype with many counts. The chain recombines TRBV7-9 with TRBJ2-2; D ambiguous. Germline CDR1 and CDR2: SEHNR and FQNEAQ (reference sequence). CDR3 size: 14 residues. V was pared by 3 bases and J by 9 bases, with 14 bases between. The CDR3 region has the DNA TGTGCCAGCAGCTTCCAGGCGGCAGGCCGGGAGCTGTTTTTT. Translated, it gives CASSFQAAGRELFF.

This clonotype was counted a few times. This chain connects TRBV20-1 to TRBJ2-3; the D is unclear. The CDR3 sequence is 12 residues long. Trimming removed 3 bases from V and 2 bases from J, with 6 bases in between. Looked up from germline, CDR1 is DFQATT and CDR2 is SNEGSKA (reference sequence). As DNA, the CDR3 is TGCAGTGCTAGCTACTCCACAGATACGCAGTATTTT. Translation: CSASYSTDTQYF.

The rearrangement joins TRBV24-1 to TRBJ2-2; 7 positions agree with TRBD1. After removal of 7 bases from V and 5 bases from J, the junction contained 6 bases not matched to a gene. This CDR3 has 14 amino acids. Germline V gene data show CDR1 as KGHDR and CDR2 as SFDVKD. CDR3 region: CATSGTGATGELFF. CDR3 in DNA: TGTGCCACCAGCGGTACAGGGGCGACCGGGGAGCTGTTTTTT.